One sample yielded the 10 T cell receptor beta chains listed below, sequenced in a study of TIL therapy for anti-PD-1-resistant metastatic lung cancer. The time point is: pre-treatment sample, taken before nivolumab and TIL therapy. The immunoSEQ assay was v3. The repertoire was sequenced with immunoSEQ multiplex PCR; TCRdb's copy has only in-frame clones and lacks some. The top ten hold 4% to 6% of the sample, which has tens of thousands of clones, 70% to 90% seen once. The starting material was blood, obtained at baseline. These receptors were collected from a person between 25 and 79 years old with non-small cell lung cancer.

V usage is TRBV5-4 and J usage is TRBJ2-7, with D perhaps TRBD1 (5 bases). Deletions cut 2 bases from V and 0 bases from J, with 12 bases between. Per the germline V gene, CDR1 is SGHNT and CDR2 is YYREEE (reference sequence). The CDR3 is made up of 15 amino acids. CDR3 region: CASSFRDSLSYEQYF. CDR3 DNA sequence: TGTGCCAGCAGCTTCAGGGATAGTCTCTCCTACGAGCAGTACTTC.

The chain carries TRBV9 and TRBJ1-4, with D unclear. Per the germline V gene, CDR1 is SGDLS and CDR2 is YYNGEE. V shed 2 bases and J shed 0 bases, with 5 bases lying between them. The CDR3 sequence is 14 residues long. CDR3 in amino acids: CASSVFATNEKLFF. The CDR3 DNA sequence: TGTGCCAGCAGCGTTTTTGCAACTAATGAAAAACTGTTTTTT.

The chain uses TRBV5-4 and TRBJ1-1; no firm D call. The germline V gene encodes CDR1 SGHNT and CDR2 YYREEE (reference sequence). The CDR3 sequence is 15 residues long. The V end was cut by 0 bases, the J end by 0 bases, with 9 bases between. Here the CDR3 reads CASSLVGVLNTEAFF. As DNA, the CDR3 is TGTGCCAGCAGCTTGGTTGGGGTTTTGAACACTGAAGCTTTCTTT.

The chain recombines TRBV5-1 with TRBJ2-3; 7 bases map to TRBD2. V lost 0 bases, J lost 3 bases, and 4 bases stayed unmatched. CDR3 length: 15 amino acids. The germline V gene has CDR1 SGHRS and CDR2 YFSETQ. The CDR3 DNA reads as TGCGCCAGCAGCTTGGGCCCCGGGGGGACAGATACGCAGTATTTT. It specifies CASSLGPGGTDTQYF. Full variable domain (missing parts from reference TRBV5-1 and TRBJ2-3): KAGVTQTPRYLIKTRGQQVTLSCSPISGHRSVSWYQQTPGQGLQFLFEYFSETQRNKGNFPGRFSGRQFSNSRSEMNVSTLELGDSALYLCASSLGPGGTDTQYFGPGTRLTVL.

The CDR3 loop reads CASSLRGGDTDTQYF. DNA for the CDR3: TGTGCCAGCAGTTTACGGGGGGGGGACACAGATACGCAGTATTTT. The chain has TRBV27 and TRBJ2-3; TRBD2 matches at 8 bases. The germline V gene has CDR1 MNHEY and CDR2 SMNVEV (reference sequence). The J segment lost 2 bases and the V segment lost 2 bases, leaving 3 bases of the junction unmatched. The CDR3 covers 15 residues.

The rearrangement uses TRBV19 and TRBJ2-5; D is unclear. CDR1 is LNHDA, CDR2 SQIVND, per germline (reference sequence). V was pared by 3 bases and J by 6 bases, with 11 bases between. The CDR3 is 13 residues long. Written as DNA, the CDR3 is TGTGCCAGTAGTATCTTGGGAACCAAGACCCAGTACTTC. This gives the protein CASSILGTKTQYF.

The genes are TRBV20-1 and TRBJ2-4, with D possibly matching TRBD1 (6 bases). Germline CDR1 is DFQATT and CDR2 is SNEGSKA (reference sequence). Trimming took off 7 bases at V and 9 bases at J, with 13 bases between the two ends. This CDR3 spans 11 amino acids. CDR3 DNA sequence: TGCAGTGGCGAGAGGGGGAGCATTCAGTACTTC. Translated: CSGERGSIQYF.

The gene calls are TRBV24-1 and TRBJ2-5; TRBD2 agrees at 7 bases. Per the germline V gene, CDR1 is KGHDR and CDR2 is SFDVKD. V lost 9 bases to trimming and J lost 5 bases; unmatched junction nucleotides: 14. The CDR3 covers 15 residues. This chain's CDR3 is CATAPEAGRGETQYF. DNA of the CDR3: TGTGCCACCGCCCCTGAAGCGGGGCGGGGTGAGACCCAGTACTTC.

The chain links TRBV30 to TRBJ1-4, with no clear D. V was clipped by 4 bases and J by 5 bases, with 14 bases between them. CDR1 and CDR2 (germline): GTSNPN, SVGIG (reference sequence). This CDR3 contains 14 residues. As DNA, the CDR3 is TGTGCCTGGACCGATGAGGCCAAAAATGAAAAACTGTTTTTT. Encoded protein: CAWTDEAKNEKLFF. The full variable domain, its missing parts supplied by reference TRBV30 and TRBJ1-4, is SQTIHQWPATLVQPVGSPLSLECTVEGTSNPNLYWYRQAAGRGLQLLFYSVGIGQISSEVPQNLSASRPQDRQFILSSKKLLLSDSGFYLCAWTDEAKNEKLFFGSGTQLSVL.

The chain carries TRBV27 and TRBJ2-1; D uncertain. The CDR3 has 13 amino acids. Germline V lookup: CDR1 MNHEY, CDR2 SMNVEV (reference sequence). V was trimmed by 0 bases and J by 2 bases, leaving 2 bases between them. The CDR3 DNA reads TGTGCCAGCAGTTTATCGGCCTACAATGAGCAGTTCTTC. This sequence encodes CASSLSAYNEQFF.